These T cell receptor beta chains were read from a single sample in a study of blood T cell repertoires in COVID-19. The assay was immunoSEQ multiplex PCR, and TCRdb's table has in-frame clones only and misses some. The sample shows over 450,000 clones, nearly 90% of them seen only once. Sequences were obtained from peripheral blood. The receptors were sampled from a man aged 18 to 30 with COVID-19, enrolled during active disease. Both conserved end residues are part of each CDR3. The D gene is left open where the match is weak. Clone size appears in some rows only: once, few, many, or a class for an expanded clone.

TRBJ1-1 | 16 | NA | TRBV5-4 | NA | TGTGCCAGCAGCTTGGGGCTTCGGACGGGGGGAACTGAAGCTTTCTTT | CASSLGLRTGGTEAFF
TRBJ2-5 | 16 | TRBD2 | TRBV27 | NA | TGTGCCAGCAGTTTCTTAGCGGGAGCAGGAGGAGAGACCCAGTACTTC | CASSFLAGAGGETQYF
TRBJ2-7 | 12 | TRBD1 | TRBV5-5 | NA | TGTGGGTCCAGGGGGCAAAATTACGAGCAGTACTTC | CGSRGQNYEQYF
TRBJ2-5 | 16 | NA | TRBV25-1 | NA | TGTGCCAGCAGTGAAGCGGGGCCACCGGAGGGGGAGACCCAGTACTTC | CASSEAGPPEGETQYF
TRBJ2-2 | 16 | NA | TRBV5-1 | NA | TGCGCCAGCAGCTCGGGGGAGTGGGCCCTCACCGGGGAGCTGTTTTTT | CASSSGEWALTGELFF
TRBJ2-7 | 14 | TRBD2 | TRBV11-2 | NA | TGTGCCAGCAGCCCGGGGACTAGCGGTTACGAGCAGTACTTC | CASSPGTSGYEQYF
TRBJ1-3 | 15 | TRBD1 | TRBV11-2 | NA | TGTGCCAGCAGAGGGGGGACAGGGTACGGAAACACCATATATTTT | CASRGGTGYGNTIYF
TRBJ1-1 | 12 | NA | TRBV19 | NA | TGTGCCAGTATGGTCGGGGGCACTGAAGCTTTCTTT | CASMVGGTEAFF
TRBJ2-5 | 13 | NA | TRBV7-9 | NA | TGTGCCAGCAGACACACTAGGGAAGAGACCCAGTACTTC | CASRHTREETQYF
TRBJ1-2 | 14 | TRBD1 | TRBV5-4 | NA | TGTGCCAGCAGACCGACAGGGATTAACTATGGCTACACCTTC | CASRPTGINYGYTF
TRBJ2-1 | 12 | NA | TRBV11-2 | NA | TGTGCCAGCAGCTTAGTGTCATATGAGCAGTTCTTC | CASSLVSYEQFF
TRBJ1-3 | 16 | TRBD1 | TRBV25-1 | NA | TGTGCCAGCAGTTTGGATCAGGGGGCGCCCGGAAACACCATATATTTT | CASSLDQGAPGNTIYF
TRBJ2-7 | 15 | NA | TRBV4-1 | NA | TGCGCCAGCAGCCGGACCCAGTCAGGGGTCTACGAGCAGTACTTC | CASSRTQSGVYEQYF
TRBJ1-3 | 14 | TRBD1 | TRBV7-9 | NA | TGTGCCAGCAGCTCGGGACAGGGAGGAAACACCATATATTTT | CASSSGQGGNTIYF
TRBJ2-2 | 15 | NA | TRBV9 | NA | TGTGCCAGCAGCGCGTCTAGTGAGGGCACCGGGGAGCTGTTTTTT | CASSASSEGTGELFF
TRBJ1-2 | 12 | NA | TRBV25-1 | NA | TGTGCCAGCAGTAAAGGGAGGGATGGCTACACCTTC | CASSKGRDGYTF
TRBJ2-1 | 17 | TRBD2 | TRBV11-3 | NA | TGTGCCAGCAGATTTAGCGGGGCTCCCAGCTCCTACAATGAGCAGTTCTTC | CASRFSGAPSSYNEQFF
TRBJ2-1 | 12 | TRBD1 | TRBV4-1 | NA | TGCGCCAGCAGCCAAGAGCGGGACAGGGTGATCTTC | CASSQERDRVIF
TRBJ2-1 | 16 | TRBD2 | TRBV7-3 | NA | TGTGCCAGCAGCCCAGCTAGCGGAGGACTGTACAATGAGCAGTTCTTC | CASSPASGGLYNEQFF
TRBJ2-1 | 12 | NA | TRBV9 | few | TGTGCCAGCAGCACGGGAGCGGGTGAGCAGTTCTTC | CASSTGAGEQFF
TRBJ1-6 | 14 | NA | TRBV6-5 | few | TGTGCCAGCACTCCGGACAGAATTAATTCACCCCTCCACTTT | CASTPDRINSPLHF
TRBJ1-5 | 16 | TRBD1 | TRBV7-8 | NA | TGTGCCAGCAGCCATCTTGGGACAGGGCTGAATCAGCCCCAGCATTTT | CASSHLGTGLNQPQHF